The present T cell receptor beta chain was sequenced within a study of beta chain features in type 1 diabetes. This clone came up a few times. Its antigen remains unidentified. Isolated RNA was reverse transcribed in full, so expressed TCRB transcripts were sequenced. Clones were sequenced by immunoSEQ multiplex PCR, and TCRdb holds only the in-frame ones, with some missing. The data show hundreds of thousands of clones, 17% seen once. The CDR3 loop spans 16 amino acids. Looked up from germline, CDR1 is SEHNR and CDR2 is FQNEAQ (reference sequence). The V end lost 5 bases, the J end lost 6 bases, and 19 bases lay between the germline ends. Study results and limitations: Diminished insertions and augmented deletions at VDJ junctions characterized type 1 diabetes patients. Unsettled here was the matter of whether HLA type influences TCRB rearrangement.

Sequenced input: naive CD4+ T cells from blood. The V and J genes are TRBV7-9 and TRBJ2-2, with D perhaps assigned TRBD1 or TRBD2 (5 bases each). The clonotype was recovered from a woman younger than 35 in good health. The CDR3 loop reads CASSPGIRGAAGELFF. The CDR3 bases are TGTGCCAGCAGCCCCGGGATTCGGGGCGCTGCCGGGGAGCTGTTTTTT. Variable domain in full (rest from reference TRBV7-9 and TRBJ2-2): DTGVSQNPRHKITKRGQNVTFRCDPISEHNRLYWYRQTLGQGPEFLTYFQNEAQLEKSRLLSDRFSAERPKGSFSTLEIQRTEQGDSAMYLCASSPGIRGAAGELFFGEGSRLTVL.